This T cell receptor (beta chain) was sequenced in a study of blood T cell repertoires in COVID-19. Study context: The origin of the acute and convalescent COVID-19 samples was the United States, Italy and Spain. The analysed material was cDNA or gDNA that came from T cells, B-cell-depleted T cells, or PBMCs.

In the original workflow: For nucleated cells, counts were estimated from reference gene primer amplification. Clones were sequenced by immunoSEQ multiplex PCR, and TCRdb holds only the in-frame ones, with some missing. V and J calls and clone size are copied from that table; D and trimming were computed from the DNA. The sample holds over 100,000 clones, 80% to 90% seen once. The CDR3 totals 16 residues. Germline V gives CDR1 SGHRS, CDR2 YFSETQ. V was pared by 0 bases and J by 0 bases, with 10 bases between. Material: peripheral blood. The chain employs TRBV5-1 and TRBJ1-5, with D possibly being TRBD1 (6 bases). The sequence was collected from a woman aged 80 or over with active or convalescent COVID-19. CDR3 sequence (DNA): TGCGCCAGCAGCTTGGATGGCAGGGGTAGCAATCAGCCCCAGCATTTT. Its translation is CASSLDGRGSNQPQHF.